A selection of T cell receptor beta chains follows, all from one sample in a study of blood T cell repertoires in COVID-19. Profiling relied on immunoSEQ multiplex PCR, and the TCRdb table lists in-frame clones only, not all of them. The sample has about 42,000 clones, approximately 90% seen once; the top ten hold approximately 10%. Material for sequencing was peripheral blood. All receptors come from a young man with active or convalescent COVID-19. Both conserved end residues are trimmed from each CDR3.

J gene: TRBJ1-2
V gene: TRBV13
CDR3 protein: ASSHTGPGGYT

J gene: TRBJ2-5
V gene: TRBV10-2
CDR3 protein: ASRMGAGQAHQETQY

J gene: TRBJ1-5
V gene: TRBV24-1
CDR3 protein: ATSDPGRGLGQH

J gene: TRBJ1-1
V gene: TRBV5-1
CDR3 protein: ASSSIRGGTEAF

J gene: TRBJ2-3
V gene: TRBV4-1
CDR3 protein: ASSQDLSRVGTDTQY

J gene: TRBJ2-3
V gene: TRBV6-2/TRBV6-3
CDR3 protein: ASSHRGPGTDTQY

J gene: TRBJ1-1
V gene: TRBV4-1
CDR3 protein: ASSQVGGAGNTEAF

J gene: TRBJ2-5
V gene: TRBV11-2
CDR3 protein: ASSSPTGTQY

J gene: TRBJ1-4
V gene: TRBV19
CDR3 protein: ATRETATNEKLF

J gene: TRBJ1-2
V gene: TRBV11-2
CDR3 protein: ASARNPGTGSWGYT

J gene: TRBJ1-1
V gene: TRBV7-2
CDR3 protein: ASRNIQGFAEAF

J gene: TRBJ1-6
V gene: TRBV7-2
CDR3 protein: ASSHSVDRTYNSPLH

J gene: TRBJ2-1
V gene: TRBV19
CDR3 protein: ASSIETRGNYNEQF

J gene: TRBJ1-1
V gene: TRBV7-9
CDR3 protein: ASSHRGRDTEAF

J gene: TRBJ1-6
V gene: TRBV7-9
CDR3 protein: ASSFSQVAKDSPLH

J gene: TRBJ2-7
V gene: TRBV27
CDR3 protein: ASSSRLAPQRVYEQY

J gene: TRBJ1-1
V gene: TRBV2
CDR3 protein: ASILQGVGRQAF

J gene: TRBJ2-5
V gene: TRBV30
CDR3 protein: AWSVESREWETQY

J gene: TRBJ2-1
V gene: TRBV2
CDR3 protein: ASSDQGTGSEQF

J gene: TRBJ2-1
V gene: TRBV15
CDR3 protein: ATSSGAPGEQF

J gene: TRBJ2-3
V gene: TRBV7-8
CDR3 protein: ASSGTLFSTDTQY

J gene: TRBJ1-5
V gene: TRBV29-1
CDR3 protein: SARQGPNQPQH

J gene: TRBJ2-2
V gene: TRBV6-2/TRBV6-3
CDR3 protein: ASSARTAQNTGELF

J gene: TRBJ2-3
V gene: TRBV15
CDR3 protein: ATSRDWSGTDTQY

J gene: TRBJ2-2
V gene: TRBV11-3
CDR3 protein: ASSLGSAGGYTGELF

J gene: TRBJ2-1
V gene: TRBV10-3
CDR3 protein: AISDRSGDHNEQF

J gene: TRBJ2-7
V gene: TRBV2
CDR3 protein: ASSEEGGGGEGEQY

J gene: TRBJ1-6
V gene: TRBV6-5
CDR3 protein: ASSYSAQMYSPLH

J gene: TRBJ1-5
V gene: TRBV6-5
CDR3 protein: ASSTGRGQPQH

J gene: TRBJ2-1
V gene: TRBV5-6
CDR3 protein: ASSLNIQGAGQF

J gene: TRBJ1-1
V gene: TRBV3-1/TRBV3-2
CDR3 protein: ASSQNAVTEAF

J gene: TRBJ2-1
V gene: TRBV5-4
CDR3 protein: ASSLGGGSYNEQF

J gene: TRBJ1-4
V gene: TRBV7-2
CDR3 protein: ASSVTGARNEKLF

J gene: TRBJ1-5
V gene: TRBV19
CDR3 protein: ASKKTGGAKGNQPQH

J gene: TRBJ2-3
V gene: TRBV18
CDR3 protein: ASSPDSTLSTDTQY

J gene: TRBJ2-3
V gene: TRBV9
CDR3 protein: ASSVATRAGLADTQY

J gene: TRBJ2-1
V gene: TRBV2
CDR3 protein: ASSSLAGGRNEQF

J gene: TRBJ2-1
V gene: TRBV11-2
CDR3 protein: ASSFGRGKTYNEQF

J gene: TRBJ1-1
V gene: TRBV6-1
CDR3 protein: ASSEPGKNTEAF

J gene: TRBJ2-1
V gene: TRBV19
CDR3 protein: ASSSAGTSGDNEQF

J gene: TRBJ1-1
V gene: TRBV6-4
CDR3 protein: ASSDAGGTEAF

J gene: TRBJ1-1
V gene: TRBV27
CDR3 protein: ASSLTRATEAF

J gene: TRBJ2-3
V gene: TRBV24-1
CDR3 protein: ATSVAGETQY

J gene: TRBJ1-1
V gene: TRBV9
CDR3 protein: ASSPEPRRDTEAF

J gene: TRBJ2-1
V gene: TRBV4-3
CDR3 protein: ASSQGQAHNEQF

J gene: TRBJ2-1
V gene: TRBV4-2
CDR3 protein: ASSRDSGSSNEQF

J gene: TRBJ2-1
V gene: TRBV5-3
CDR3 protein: ARSSRTSGGYNEQF

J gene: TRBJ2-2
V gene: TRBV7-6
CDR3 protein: ASSLVPSGGNTGELF

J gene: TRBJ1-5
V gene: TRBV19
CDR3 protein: ASTLGRDSNQPQH

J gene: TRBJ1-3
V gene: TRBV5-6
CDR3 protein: ASSFQVNAGNTIY

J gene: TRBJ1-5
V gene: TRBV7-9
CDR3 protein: ASSLTGVNQPQH

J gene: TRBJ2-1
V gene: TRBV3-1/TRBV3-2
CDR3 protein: ASSQLGVGGASYNEQF

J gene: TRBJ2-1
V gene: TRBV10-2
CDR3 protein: ASSESNRGDQF

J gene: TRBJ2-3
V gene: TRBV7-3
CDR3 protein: ASSRGGFTDTQY